This T cell receptor beta chain was identified during a study of cytomegalovirus exposure and HLA in healthy donors. Study in general: Within an early data release were tens of millions of unique TCRs drawn from HLA-typed donors.

The primer mix had 60 Vbeta and 13 Jbeta primers. Produced via immunoSEQ multiplex PCR; TCRdb's table is partial and in-frame only. The sample lists about 140,000 clones, about 80% occurring once. Concerning this clone itself: Its antigen is undetermined.

The study's findings and limits: Later analysis suggested most CMV-associated TCR beta chains were HLA-restricted. It was assumed in the presence/absence analyses that sequencing depth was roughly uniform across donors. As a later analysis showed, a missense DCLRE1C variant was linked to trimming of TCR beta V- and J-genes.

This clonotype was obtained from a woman in her thirties or forties in good health and CMV-seronegative. Sequencing was done on a sample of PBMCs.

In DNA, the CDR3 is TGTGCCTGGAATGGCGGGACCTACTCTGGAAACACCATATATTTT. It codes for CAWNGGTYSGNTIYF. The chain carries TRBV30 and TRBJ1-3; D may be TRBD1 (5 bases). The CDR3 extends over 15 amino acids. Germline V gene lookup returns CDR1 GTSNPN and CDR2 SVGIG (reference sequence). Trimming shortened V by 4 bases and J by 0 bases, and 13 bases separated the two germline ends.